This T cell receptor (beta chain) comes out of a study of T cell changes during pregnancy in multiple sclerosis. Trimming cost V 3 bases and J 9 bases, with 11 bases left between them. The CDR3 spans 13 residues. The germline gives CDR1 SGHAT, CDR2 FQNNGV. TCRdb's copy holds only in-frame clones and misses some; the assay was immunoSEQ multiplex PCR. The sample yields just over 30,000 clones, 80% to 90% seen once. This clonotype originated in a female donor with multiple sclerosis, enrolled in a pregnancy study. This specimen was CD8+ T cells from peripheral blood mononuclear cells, taken in the first trimester of pregnancy. The V call is TRBV11-2, the J call TRBJ2-2; no clear D gene. This CDR3 is CASSFPLSRELFF. The CDR3 DNA is TGTGCCAGCAGCTTTCCCCTTTCTAGGGAGCTGTTTTTT. Complete variable domain (other parts from reference TRBV11-2 and TRBJ2-2): EAGVAQSPRYKIIEKRQSVAFWCNPISGHATLYWYQQILGQGPKLLIQFQNNGVVDDSQLPKDRFSAERLKGVDSTLKIQPAKLEDSAVYLCASSFPLSRELFFGEGSRLTVL.